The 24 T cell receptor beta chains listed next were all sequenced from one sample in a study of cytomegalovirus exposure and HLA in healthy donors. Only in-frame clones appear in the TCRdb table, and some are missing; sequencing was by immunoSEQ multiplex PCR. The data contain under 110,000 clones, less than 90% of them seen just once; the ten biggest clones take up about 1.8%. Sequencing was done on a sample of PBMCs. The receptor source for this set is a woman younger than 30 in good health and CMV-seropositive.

The CDR3 loop reads CASRTNRGRRWETQYF. The CDR3 DNA reads as TGTGCCAGCAGGACAAACAGGGGGCGCCGGTGGGAGACCCAGTACTTC. The J gene is TRBJ2-5, the V gene TRBV2; 9 bases line up with TRBD1. This CDR3 is 16 amino acids long. Per germline, CDR1 SNHLY and CDR2 FYNNEI. The J segment lost 5 bases and the V segment lost 6 bases, leaving 13 bases of the junction unmatched.

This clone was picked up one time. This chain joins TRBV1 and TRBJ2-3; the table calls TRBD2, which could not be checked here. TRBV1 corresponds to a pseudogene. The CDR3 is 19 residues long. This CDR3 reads CTSSQDEERGGRGTDTQYF. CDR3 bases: TGCACCAGCAGCCAAGACGAGGAGCGGGGGGGCCGGGGCACAGATACGCAGTATTTT.

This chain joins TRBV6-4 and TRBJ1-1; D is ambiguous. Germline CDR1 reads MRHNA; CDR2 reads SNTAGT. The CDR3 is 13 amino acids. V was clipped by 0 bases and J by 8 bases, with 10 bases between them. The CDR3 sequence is CASSDSPQSEAFF. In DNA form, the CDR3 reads TGTGCCAGCAGTGACTCGCCACAGTCCGAAGCTTTCTTT.

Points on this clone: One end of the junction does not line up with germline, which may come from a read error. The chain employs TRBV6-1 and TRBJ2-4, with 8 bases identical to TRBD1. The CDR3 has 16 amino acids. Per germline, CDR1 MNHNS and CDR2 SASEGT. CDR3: CASREGTGLAKNIQYF. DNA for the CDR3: TGTGCCAGCAGAGAAGGGACAGGCCTAGCCAAAAACATTCAGTACTTC.

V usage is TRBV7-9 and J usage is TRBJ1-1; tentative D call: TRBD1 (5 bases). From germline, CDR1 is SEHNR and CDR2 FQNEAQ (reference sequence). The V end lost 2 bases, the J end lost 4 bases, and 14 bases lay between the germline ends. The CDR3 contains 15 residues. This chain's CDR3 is CASSLSAPGGTEAFF. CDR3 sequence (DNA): TGTGCCAGCAGCTTAAGTGCGCCGGGGGGCACTGAAGCTTTCTTT. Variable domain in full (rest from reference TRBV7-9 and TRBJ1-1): DTGVSQNPRHKITKRGQNVTFRCDPISEHNRLYWYRQTLGQGPEFLTYFQNEAQLEKSRLLSDRFSAERPKGSFSTLEIQRTEQGDSAMYLCASSLSAPGGTEAFFGQGTRLTVV.

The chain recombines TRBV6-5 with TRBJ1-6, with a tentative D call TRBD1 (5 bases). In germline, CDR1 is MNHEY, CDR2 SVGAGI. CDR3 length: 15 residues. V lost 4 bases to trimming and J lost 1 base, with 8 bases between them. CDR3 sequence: CASSFAGSYNSPLHF. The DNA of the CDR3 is TGTGCCAGCAGTTTTGCAGGGTCCTATAATTCACCCCTCCACTTT.

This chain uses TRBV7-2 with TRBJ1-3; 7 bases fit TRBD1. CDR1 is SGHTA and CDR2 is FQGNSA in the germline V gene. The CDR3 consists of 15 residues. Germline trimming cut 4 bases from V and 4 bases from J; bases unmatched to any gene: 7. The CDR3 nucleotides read TGTGCCAGCAGCTACAGGGGTCTACAAGGAAACACCATATATTTT. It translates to CASSYRGLQGNTIYF.

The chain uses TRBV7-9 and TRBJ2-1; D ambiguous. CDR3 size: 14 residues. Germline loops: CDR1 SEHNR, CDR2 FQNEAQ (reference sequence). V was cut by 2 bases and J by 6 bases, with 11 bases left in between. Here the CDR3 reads CASSLSTGANEQFF. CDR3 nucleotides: TGTGCCAGCAGCTTATCCACGGGTGCCAATGAGCAGTTCTTC.

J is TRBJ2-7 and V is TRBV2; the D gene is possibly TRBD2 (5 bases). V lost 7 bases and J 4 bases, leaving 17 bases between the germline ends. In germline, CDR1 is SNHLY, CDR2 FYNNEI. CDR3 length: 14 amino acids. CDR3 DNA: TGTGCCAGCACGAACCTGCGGACGGGATACGAGCAGTACGTC. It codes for CASTNLRTGYEQYV.

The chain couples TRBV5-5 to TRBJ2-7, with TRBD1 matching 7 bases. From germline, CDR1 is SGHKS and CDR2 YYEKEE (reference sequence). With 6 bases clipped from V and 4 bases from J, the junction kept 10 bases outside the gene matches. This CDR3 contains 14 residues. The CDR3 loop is CASTSLNRGYEQYF. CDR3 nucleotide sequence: TGTGCCAGCACCTCATTAAACAGGGGTTACGAGCAGTACTTC.

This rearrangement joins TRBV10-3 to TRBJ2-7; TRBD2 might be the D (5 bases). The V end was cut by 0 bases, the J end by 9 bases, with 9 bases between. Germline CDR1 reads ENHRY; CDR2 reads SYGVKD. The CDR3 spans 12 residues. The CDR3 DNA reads TGTGCCATCAGTGAGTCGAATGGGAGGCAGTACGTC. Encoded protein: CAISESNGRQYV.

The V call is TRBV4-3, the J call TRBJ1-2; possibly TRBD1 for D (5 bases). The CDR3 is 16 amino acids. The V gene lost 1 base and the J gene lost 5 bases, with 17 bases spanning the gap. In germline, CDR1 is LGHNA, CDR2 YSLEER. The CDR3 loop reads CASSQVLQGLKYGYTF. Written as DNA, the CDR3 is TGCGCCAGCAGCCAAGTCCTCCAGGGACTAAAATATGGCTACACCTTC.

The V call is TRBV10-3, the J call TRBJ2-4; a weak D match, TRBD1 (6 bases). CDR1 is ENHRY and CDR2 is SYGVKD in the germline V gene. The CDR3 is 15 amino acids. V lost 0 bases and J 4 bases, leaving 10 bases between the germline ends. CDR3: CAISESIGQKNIQYF. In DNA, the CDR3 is TGTGCCATCAGTGAGTCGATCGGACAGAAAAACATTCAGTACTTC.

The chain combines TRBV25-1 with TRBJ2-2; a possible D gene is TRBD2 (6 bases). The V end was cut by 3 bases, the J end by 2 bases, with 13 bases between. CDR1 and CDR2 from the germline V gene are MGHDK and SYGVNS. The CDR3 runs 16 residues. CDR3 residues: CASSEEGLINTGELFF. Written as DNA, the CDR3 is TGTGCCAGCAGTGAGGAGGGACTTATCAACACCGGGGAGCTGTTTTTT.

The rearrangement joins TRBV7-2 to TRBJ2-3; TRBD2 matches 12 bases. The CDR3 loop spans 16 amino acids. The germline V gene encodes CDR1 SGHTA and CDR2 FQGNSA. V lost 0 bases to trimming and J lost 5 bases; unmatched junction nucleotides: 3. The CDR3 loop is CASSLALAGGQDTQYF. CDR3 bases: TGTGCCAGCAGCTTAGCCCTAGCGGGGGGGCAAGATACGCAGTATTTT.

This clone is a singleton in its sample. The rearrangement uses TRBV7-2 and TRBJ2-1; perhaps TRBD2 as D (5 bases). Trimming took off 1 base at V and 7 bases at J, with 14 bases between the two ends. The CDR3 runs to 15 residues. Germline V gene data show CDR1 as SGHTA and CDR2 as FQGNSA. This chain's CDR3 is CASSLVAVPGNEQFF. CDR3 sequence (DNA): TGTGCCAGCAGCTTAGTAGCCGTACCGGGGAATGAGCAGTTCTTC.

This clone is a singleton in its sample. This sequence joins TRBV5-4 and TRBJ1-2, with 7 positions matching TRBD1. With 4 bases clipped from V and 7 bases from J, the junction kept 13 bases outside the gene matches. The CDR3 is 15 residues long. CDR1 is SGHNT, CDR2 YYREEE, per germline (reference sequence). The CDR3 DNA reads TGTGCCAGCAGCATAAACGGAAGACAGGGATTTGGCTACACCTTC. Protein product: CASSINGRQGFGYTF. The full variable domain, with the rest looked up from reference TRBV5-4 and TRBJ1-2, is ETGVTQSPTHLIKTRGQQVTLRCSSQSGHNTVSWYQQALGQGPQFIFQYYREEENGRGNFPPRFSGLQFPNYSSELNVNALELDDSALYLCASSINGRQGFGYTFGSGTRLTVV.

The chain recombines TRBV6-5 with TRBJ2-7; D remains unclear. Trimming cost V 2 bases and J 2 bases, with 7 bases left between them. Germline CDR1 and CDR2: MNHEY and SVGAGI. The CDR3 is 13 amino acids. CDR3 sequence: CASSYGSTYEQYF. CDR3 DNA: TGTGCCAGCAGTTACGGCAGTACCTACGAGCAGTACTTC.

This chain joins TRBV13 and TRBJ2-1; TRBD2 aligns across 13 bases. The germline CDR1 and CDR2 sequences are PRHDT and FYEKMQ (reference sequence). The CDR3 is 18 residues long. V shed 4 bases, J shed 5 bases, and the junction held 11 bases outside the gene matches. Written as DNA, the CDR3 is TGTGCCAGCAGCTCCTGGACTAGCGGGGGCATGGAGGACAATGAGCAGTTCTTC. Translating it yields CASSSWTSGGMEDNEQFF.

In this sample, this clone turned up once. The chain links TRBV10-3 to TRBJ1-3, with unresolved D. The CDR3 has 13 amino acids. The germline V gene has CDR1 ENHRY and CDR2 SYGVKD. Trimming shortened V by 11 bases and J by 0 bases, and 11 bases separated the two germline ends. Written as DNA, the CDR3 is TGTGCCGCCCTCGCCAGCTCTGGAAACACCATATATTTT. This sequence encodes CAALASSGNTIYF.

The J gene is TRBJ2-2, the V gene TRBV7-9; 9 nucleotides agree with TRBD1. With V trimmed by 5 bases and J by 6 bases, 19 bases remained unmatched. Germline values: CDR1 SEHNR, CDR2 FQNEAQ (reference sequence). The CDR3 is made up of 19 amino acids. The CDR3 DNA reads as TGTGCCAGCAGCCCGATGGGACAGGGAAGGTCGAGAGGCGCCGGGGAGCTGTTTTTT. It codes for CASSPMGQGRSRGAGELFF.

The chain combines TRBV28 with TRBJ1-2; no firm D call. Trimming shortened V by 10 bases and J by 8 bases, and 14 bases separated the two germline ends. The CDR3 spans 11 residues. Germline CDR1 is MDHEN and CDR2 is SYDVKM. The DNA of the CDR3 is TGTGCCACTAGACGAACCCAAGGCTACACCTTC. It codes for CATRRTQGYTF.

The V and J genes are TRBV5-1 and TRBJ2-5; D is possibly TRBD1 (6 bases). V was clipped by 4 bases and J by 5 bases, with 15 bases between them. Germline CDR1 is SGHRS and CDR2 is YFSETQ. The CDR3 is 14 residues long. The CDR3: CASSPTTGMETQYF. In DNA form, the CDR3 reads TGCGCCAGCAGCCCTACCACAGGGATGGAGACCCAGTACTTC.

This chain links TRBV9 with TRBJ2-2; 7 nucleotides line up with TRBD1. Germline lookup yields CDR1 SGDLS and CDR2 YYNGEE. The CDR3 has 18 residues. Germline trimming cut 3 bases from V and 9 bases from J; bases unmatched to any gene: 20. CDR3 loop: CASSAGRGTEFRNRELFF. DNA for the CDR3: TGTGCCAGCAGCGCAGGGCGAGGGACAGAATTTAGGAACCGGGAGCTGTTTTTT.